This T cell receptor (beta chain) originates from a study of neoadjuvant nivolumab and ipilimumab in lung cancer. For the study at large: The combination arm added day-1 ipilimumab 1 mg/kg to nivolumab 3 mg/kg on days 1, 15, 29. The study, taken as a whole, reports: Only two of four nivolumab-treated tumors gained richness and clonality by surgery. TCR richness and clonality were higher in tumors than adjacent uninvolved lung.

Produced via immunoSEQ multiplex PCR; TCRdb's table is partial and in-frame only. The top ten clones hold roughly 6% of a sample with 24,000 or so clones, less than 90% of them seen once. Trimming at V came to 3 bases and at J to 3 bases, leaving 1 base not matched to a gene. The CDR3 has 13 amino acids. Germline loops: CDR1 SQVTM, CDR2 ANQGSEA. Comments on this clone: Its antigen is not known.

The chain links TRBV29-1 to TRBJ2-1; 8 bases fit TRBD2. This sequence was found in an adult with non-small cell lung cancer. Material: peripheral blood, obtained before neoadjuvant nivolumab, alone or with ipilimumab. The CDR3 DNA reads TGCAGCGTTGATACTAGCGGCTACAATGAGCAGTTCTTC. Translating gives CSVDTSGYNEQFF.